This T cell receptor beta chain derives from a study of T-cell memory formation after mild COVID-19. V was trimmed by 4 bases and J by 2 bases, leaving 12 bases between them. The CDR3 loop spans 16 amino acids. Germline lookup yields CDR1 SGHTA and CDR2 FQGNSA. This clonotype has ten or more counts. TCRdb ran MiXCR on the 5' RACE reads and lists one entry per CDR3 protein. The repertoire consists of some 150,000 distinct CDR3 sequences, with around 5.8% occurring once and the leading ten covering 2% to 2.5%. The sample was PBMCs or a T cell subset sorted from them (not recorded which). The chain has TRBV7-2 and TRBJ2-6; D possibly corresponds to TRBD1 (5 bases). This sequence originates from an adult woman who had mild COVID-19 (a few samples of this study predate the infection). Cell type and time point are not known. The CDR3 loop is CASSWSTVPGANVLTF. CDR3 bases: TGTGCCAGCAGCTGGTCGACAGTACCTGGGGCCAACGTCCTGACTTTC.